This TCR beta chain was identified in a study of CD8 T cells in Susac syndrome. The T cells that were sequenced for TCR beta were CD8+ and CD4+ cells from blood. Random hexamers served to reverse transcribe roughly 0.45 to 1 ug RNA. TCRdb re-called the immunoSEQ multiplex PCR reads through MiXCR, storing one row per CDR3 protein. Of 120,000 to 150,000 distinct CDR3 sequences listed, approximately 94% are singletons. This clonotype was sampled from a human donor in good health. The sequenced material came from CD4+ T cells from PBMCs.

The CDR3 loop is CASSQYLGVNTEAFF. The DNA for the CDR3 is TGTGCCAGCAGCCAATATTTGGGCGTGAACACTGAAGCTTTCTTT. This chain connects TRBV14 to TRBJ1-1; D not resolved. The CDR3 extends over 15 amino acids. The V gene's germline CDR1 is SGHDN and CDR2 FVKESK. The germline V and J ends were trimmed by 2 bases and 0 bases, with 10 bases remaining between them.